Following are 7 T cell receptor beta chains from one sample sequenced in a study of identifying expanded T cells in peripheral blood. TCRdb's copy holds only in-frame clones and misses some; the assay was immunoSEQ multiplex PCR. Among 95,000 to 150,000 clones listed, more than 80% were seen once. Sequencing input: blood. These receptors were taken from a person between 18 and 75 years old in good health.

The rearrangement uses TRBV5-1 and TRBJ1-1, with 7 bases aligning to TRBD1. Germline CDR1 SGHRS, CDR2 YFSETQ. Trimming at V came to 1 base and at J to 4 bases, leaving 7 bases not matched to a gene. The CDR3 totals 15 residues. CDR3 sequence: CASSLPGAGGTEAFF. The CDR3 bases are TGCGCCAGCAGCTTGCCCGGGGCAGGGGGCACTGAAGCTTTCTTT.

This clone was found once. The chain is built from TRBV27 and TRBJ2-1; D perhaps matches TRBD2 (7 bases). The CDR3 runs to 15 residues. The V gene lost 2 bases and the J gene lost 1 base, with 9 bases spanning the gap. Germline V gene sequence: CDR1 MNHEY, CDR2 SMNVEV (reference sequence). CDR3 nucleotide sequence: TGTGCCAGCAGTTTAGGGGGGGCGTCCTACAATGAGCAGTTCTTC. It translates to CASSLGGASYNEQFF.

This clone came up a few times. The chain employs TRBV6-1 and TRBJ2-1; D might be TRBD1 (6 bases). Germline CDR1 and CDR2: MNHNS and SASEGT. With 8 bases removed from V and 0 bases from J, the gap between germline ends came to 11 bases. This CDR3 is 14 amino acids long. CDR3 DNA: TGTGCCAGCCTGGACAGTAGCTCCTACAATGAGCAGTTCTTC. This codes for CASLDSSSYNEQFF.

Notes on this clone: The DNA is omitted, as the CDR3 cannot be located on it reliably, and the CDR3 follows TCRdb's listing. The V gene is TRBV21-1, the J gene TRBJ2-6; the table names TRBD1, a call not compared with the DNA. TRBV21-1 is noted as a pseudogene. The CDR3 spans 20 amino acids, including both terminal residues. The CDR3 reads CASSKVGTGACQSGANVLTF.

This chain links TRBV9 with TRBJ2-7, with 8 nucleotides matching TRBD1. CDR1 SGDLS and CDR2 YYNGEE come from the germline V gene. J gave up 3 bases and V 4 bases, and 6 bases lay outside the gene matches. CDR3 length: 14 amino acids. CDR3 sequence: CASSPWDRNYEQYF. In DNA, the CDR3 is TGTGCCAGCAGCCCCTGGGACAGGAACTACGAGCAGTACTTC.

The chain couples TRBV28 to TRBJ2-7; unclear D gene. V dropped 11 bases and J dropped 0 bases, with 23 bases sitting between them. CDR1 is MDHEN and CDR2 is SYDVKM in the germline V gene. This CDR3 spans 16 amino acids. CDR3 region: CASGSMAAHLSYEQYF. CDR3 coding DNA: TGTGCCTCCGGCTCTATGGCGGCCCATCTCTCCTACGAGCAGTACTTC.

CDR3 sequence: CASRAGGYNSPLHF. DNA of the CDR3: TGTGCCAGCAGAGCAGGGGGATATAATTCACCCCTCCACTTT. V is TRBV28 and J is TRBJ1-6; 7 bases map to TRBD1. The length of the CDR3 is 14 residues. V dropped 6 bases and J dropped 4; count of bases not matched to a gene: 3. CDR1 is MDHEN and CDR2 is SYDVKM in the germline V gene.